The TCR beta chain described here comes from a study of regulatory T cells in long-lasting Graves disease. Arm-PCR of CDR3 regions with iRepertoire HTBI primers generated TCR beta libraries. From the multiplex PCR reads, TCRdb called clonotypes with MiXCR, one entry per CDR3 protein. The table has more than 350,000 distinct CDR3 sequences, about 15% seen once. This clonotype was counted between two and nine times. The time point is: newly diagnosed GD, antithyroid drugs for less than 3 months. RNA from PBMCs was the source of the TCR library. The CDR3 is 18 residues long. With 3 bases clipped from V and 2 bases from J, the junction kept 8 bases outside the gene matches. Germline V gene lookup returns CDR1 ENHRY and CDR2 SYGVKD. The data were also submitted as part of a second study, on T cells in Graves' hyperthyroidism and ophthalmopathy.

This clonotype originated in a woman aged 30 to 39 with Graves disease. V is TRBV10-3 and J is TRBJ2-6; TRBD1 matches 9 bases. Here the sequenced sample was peripheral blood mononuclear cells (PBMCs), taken at new diagnosis, from a patient treated with antithyroid drugs. This CDR3 is CAISDYPGQGAGANVLTF. The CDR3 nucleotides read TGTGCCATCAGTGATTATCCGGGACAGGGAGCTGGGGCCAACGTCCTGACTTTC.